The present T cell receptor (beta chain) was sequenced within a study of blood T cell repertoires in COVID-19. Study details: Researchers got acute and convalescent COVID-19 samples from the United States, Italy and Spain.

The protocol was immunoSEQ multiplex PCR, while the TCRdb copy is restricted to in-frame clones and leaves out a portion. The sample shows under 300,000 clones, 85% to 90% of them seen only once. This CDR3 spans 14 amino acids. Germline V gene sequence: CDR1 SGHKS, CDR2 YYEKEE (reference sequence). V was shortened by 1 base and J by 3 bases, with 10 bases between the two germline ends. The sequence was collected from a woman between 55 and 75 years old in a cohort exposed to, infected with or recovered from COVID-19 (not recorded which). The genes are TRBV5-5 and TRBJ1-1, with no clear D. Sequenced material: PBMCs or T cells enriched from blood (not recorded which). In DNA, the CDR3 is TGTGCCAGCAGCTTGTTGACGGGTTACACTGAAGCTTTCTTT. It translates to CASSLLTGYTEAFF.